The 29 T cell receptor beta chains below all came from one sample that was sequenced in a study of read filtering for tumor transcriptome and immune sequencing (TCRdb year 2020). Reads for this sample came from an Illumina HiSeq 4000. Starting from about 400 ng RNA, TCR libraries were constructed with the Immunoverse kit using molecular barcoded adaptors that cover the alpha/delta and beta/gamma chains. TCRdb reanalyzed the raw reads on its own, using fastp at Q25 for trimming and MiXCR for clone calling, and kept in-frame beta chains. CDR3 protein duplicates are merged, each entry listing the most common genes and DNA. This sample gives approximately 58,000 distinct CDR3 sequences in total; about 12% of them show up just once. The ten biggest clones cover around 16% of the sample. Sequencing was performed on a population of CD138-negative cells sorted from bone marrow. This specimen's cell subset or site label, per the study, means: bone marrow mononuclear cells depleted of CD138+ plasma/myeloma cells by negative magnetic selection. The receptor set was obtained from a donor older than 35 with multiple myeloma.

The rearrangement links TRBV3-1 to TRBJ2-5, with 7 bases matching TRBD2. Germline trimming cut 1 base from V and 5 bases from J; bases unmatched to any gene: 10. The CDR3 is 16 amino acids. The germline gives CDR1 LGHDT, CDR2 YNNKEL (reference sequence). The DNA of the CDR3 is TGTGCCAGCAGCCAAGTCGGGACGAGCGGGGCGGAGACCCAGTACTTC. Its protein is CASSQVGTSGAETQYF.

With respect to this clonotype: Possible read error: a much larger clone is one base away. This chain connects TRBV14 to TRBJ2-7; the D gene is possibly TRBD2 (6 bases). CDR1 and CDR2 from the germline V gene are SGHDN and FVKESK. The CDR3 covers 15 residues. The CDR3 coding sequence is TGTGCCAGCAGCCAATGGCTCGGGTTGGACTACGGGCAGTACTTC. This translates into CASSQWLGLDYGQYF.

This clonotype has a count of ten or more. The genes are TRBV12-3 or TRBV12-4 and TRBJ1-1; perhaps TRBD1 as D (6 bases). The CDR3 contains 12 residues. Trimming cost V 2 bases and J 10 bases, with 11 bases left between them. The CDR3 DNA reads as TGTGCCAGCAGTTTACCAGGGGTGAGAGCTTTCTTT. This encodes CASSLPGVRAFF.

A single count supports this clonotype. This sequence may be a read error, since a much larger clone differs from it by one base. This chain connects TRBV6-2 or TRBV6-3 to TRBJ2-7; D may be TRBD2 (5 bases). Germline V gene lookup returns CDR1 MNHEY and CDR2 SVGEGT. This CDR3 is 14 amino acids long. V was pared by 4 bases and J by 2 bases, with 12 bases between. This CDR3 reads CASSFPDWAYEQYF. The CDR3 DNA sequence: TGTGCCAGCAGTTTCCCGGACTGGGCCTACGAGCAGTACTTC.

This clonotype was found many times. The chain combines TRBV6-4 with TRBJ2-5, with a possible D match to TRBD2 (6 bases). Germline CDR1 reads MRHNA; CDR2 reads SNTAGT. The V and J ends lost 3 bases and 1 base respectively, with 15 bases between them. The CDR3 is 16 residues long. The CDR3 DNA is TGTGCCAGCAGTGAGCCGGGGGAATCCGCCCAAGAGACCCAGTACTTC. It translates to CASSEPGESAQETQYF.

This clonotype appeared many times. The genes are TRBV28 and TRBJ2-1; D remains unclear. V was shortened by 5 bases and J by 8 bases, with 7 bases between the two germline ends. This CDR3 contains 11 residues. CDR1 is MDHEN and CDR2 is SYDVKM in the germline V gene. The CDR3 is CASSNTYEQFF. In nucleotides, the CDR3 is TGTGCCAGCAGTAATACGTATGAGCAGTTCTTC.

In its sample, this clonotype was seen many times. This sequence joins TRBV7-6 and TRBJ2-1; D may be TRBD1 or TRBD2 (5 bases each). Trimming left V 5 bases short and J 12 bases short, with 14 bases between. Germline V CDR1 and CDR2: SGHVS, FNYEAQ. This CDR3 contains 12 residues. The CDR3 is CASSTGTSAQFF. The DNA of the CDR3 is TGTGCCAGCAGCACCGGGACGTCGGCGCAGTTCTTC.

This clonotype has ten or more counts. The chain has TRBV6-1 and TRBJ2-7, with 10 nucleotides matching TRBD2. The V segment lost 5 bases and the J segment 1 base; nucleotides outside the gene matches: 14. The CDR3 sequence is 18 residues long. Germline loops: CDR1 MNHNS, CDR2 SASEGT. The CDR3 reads CASSRVGASGGLSYEQYF. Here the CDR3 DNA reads TGTGCCAGCAGTCGCGTTGGGGCTAGCGGGGGTCTTTCCTACGAGCAGTACTTC.

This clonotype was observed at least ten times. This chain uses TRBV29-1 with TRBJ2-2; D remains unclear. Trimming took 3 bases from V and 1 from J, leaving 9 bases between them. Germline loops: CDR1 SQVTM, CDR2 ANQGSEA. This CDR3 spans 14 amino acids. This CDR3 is CSVDHSGNTGELFF. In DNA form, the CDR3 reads TGCAGCGTTGATCACAGTGGGAACACCGGGGAGCTGTTTTTT.

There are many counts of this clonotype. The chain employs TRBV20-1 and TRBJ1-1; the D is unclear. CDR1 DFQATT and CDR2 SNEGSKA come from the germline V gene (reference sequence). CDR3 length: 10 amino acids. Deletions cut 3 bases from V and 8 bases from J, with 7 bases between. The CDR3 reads CSASPTEAFF. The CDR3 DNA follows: TGCAGTGCTAGCCCGACAGAAGCTTTCTTT.

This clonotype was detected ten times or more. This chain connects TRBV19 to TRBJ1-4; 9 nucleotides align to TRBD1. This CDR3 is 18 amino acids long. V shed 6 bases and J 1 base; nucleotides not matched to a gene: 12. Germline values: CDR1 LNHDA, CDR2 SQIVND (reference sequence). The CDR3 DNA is TGTGCCAGTAGCTACGGGACAGGGATGAGTAGAACTAATGAAAAACTGTTTTTT. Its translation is CASSYGTGMSRTNEKLFF.

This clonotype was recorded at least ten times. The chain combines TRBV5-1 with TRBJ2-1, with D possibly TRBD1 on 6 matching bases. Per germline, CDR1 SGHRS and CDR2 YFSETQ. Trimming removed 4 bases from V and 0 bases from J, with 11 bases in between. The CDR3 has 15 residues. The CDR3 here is CASSNTGTSYNEQFF. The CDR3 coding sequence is TGCGCCAGCAGCAACACAGGGACCTCCTACAATGAGCAGTTCTTC. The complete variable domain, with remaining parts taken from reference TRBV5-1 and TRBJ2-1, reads KAGVTQTPRYLIKTRGQQVTLSCSPISGHRSVSWYQQTPGQGLQFLFEYFSETQRNKGNFPGRFSGRQFSNSRSEMNVSTLELGDSALYLCASSNTGTSYNEQFFGPGTRLTVL.

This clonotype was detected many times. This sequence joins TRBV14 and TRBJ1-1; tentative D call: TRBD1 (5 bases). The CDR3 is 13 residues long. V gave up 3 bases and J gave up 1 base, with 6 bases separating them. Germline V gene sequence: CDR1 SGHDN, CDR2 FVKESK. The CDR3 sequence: CASSQGGNTEAFF. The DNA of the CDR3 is TGTGCCAGCAGCCAGGGGGGGAACACTGAAGCTTTCTTT.

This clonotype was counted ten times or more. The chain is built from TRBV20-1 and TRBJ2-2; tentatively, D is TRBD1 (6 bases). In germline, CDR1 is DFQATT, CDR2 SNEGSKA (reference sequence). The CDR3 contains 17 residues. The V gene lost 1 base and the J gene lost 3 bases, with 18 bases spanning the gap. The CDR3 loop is CSARVAGWDKYTGELFF. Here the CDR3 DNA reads TGCAGTGCTAGAGTTGCTGGGTGGGACAAGTACACCGGGGAGCTGTTTTTT.

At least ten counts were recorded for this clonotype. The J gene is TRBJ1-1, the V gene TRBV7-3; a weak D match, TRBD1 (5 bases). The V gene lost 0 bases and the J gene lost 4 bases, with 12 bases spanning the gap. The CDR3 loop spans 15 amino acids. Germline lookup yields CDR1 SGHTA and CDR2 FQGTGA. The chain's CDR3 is CASSLTGTRTTEAFF. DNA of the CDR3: TGTGCCAGCAGCTTAACAGGGACCAGAACCACTGAAGCTTTCTTT.

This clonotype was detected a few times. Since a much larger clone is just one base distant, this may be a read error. Written as DNA, the CDR3 is TGCAGTGCTAGAGATCGTAACAATCTAAGCTACGAGCAGTACTTC. Amino acid sequence: CSARDRNNLSYEQYF. The V gene is TRBV20-1, the J gene TRBJ2-7; D call uncertain. The germline CDR1 and CDR2 sequences are DFQATT and SNEGSKA (reference sequence). V lost 0 bases and J 3 bases, leaving 15 bases between the germline ends. This CDR3 has 15 amino acids.

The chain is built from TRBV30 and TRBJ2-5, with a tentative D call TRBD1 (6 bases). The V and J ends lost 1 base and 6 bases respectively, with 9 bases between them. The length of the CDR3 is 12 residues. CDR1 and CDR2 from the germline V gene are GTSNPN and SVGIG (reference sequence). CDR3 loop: CAWSGGLKTQYF. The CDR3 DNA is TGTGCCTGGAGTGGGGGGCTAAAGACCCAGTACTTC.

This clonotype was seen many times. The CDR3, as DNA: TGCAGCGTTGGCGGGGGGAAGGAGGAAAAACTGTTTTTT. Its translation is CSVGGGKEEKLFF. The chain joins TRBV29-1 to TRBJ1-4; TRBD1 is a possible D gene (5 bases). Germline values: CDR1 SQVTM, CDR2 ANQGSEA. Trimming stripped 4 bases from V and 8 bases from J, with 14 bases between. CDR3 length equals 13 residues.

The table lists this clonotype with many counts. The chain's CDR3 is CASSFQAGNSGNTIYF. The CDR3 DNA follows: TGTGCCAGCAGCTTCCAGGCGGGTAACTCTGGAAACACCATATATTTT. V and J are TRBV7-8 and TRBJ1-3; D remains ambiguous. Trimming removed 3 bases at V and 0 bases at J, with 12 bases between. CDR1 SGHVS and CDR2 FQNEAQ come from the germline V gene. There are 16 residues in the CDR3.

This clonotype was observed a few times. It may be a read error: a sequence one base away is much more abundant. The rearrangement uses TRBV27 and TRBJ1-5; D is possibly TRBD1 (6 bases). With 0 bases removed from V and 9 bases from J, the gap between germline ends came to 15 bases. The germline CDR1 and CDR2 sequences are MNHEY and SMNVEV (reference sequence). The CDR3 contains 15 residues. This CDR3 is CASSLSVGRGRPQHF. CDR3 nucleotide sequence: TGTGCCAGCAGTTTATCTGTCGGCAGGGGAAGGCCCCAGCATTTT.

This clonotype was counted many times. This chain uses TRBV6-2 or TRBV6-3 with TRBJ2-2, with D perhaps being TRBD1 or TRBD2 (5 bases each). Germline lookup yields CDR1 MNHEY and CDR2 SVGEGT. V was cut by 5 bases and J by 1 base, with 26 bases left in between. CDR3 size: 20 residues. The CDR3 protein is CASSTPPSGRPPQNTGELFF. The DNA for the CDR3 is TGTGCCAGCAGTACACCACCCTCGGGACGGCCGCCGCAGAACACCGGGGAGCTGTTTTTT.

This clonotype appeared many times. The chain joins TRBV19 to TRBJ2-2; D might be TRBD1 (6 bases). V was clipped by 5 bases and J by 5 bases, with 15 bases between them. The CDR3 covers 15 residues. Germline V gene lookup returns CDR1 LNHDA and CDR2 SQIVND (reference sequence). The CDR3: CASSPLSTGTGELFF. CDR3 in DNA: TGTGCCAGTAGTCCCCTGAGCACAGGGACCGGGGAGCTGTTTTTT. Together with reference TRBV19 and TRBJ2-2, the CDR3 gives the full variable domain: DGGITQSPKYLFRKEGQNVTLSCEQNLNHDAMYWYRQDPGQGLRLIYYSQIVNDFQKGDIAEGYSVSREKKESFPLTVTSAQKNPTAFYLCASSPLSTGTGELFFGEGSRLTVL.

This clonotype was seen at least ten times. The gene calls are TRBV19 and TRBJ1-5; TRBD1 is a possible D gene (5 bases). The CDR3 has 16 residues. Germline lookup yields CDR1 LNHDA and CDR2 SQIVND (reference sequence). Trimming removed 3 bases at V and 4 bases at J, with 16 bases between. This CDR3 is CASSMVGRATNQPQHF. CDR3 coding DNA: TGTGCCAGTAGTATGGTGGGCAGGGCGACAAATCAGCCCCAGCATTTT.

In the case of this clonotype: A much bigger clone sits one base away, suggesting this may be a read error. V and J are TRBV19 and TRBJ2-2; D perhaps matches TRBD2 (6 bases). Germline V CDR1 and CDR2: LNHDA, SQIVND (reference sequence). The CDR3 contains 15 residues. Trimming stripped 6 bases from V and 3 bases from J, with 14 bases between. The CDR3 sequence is CASSVGRRDTGELFF. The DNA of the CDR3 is TGTGCCAGTAGCGTGGGACGGAGGGACACCGGGGAGCTGTTTTTT.

CDR3 region: CASSCSEGTGETQYF. The CDR3 DNA is TGTGCCAGCAGTTGCTCTGAGGGGACGGGGGAGACCCAGTACTTC. The chain employs TRBV6-5 and TRBJ2-5; D assignment may be TRBD1 or TRBD2 (5 bases each). Germline CDR1 and CDR2: MNHEY and SVGAGI. Trimming took off 4 bases at V and 5 bases at J, with 17 bases between the two ends. The CDR3 runs 15 residues.

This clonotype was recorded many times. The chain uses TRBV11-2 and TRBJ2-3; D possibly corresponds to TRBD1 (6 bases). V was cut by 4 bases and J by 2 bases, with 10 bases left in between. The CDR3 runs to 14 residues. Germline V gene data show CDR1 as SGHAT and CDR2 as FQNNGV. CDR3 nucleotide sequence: TGTGCCAGCAGCTATCAGGGGTACACAGATACGCAGTATTTT. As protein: CASSYQGYTDTQYF.

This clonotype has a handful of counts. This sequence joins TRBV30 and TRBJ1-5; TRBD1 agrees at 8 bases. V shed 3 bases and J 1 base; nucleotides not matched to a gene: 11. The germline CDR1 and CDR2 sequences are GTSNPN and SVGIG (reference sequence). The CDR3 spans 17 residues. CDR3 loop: CAWSNLAGGPSNQPQHF. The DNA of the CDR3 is TGTGCCTGGAGCAACCTTGCAGGGGGCCCGAGCAATCAGCCCCAGCATTTT. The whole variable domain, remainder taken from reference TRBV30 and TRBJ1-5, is SQTIHQWPATLVQPVGSPLSLECTVEGTSNPNLYWYRQAAGRGLQLLFYSVGIGQISSEVPQNLSASRPQDRQFILSSKKLLLSDSGFYLCAWSNLAGGPSNQPQHFGDGTRLSIL.

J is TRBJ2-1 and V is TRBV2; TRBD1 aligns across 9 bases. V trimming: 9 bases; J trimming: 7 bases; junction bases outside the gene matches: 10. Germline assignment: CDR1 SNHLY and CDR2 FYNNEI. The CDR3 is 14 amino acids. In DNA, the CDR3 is TGTGCCAGTAACCCCGGGACAGGGCGGAATGAGCAGTTCTTC. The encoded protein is CASNPGTGRNEQFF.

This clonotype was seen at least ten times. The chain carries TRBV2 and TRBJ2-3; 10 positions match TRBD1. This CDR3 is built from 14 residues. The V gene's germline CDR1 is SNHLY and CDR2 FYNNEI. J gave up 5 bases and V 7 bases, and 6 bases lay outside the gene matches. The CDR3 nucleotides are TGTGCCAGCAATCGACAGGGGGCACAAGATACGCAGTATTTT. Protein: CASNRQGAQDTQYF.